This TCR beta chain was found in a study of shared clonotypes between healthy human individuals (dated by TCRdb to the early 2020s). Broadly, across the study: Three men and two women, aged 18 to 49 years, made up the cohort. For each donor, CD4 naive and CD4 memory were each given three plates, CD8 naive was given two plates, and CD8 memory was given one plate. To estimate repertoire size and how much clonotype sharing occurs between individuals, the study deeply sequenced the blood TCR repertoires of 5 or 6 healthy adults. Libraries were prepared and TCR repertoires were sequenced by different laboratories using diverse techniques, in order to increase sequencing depth and limit assay-specific biases. Leukapheresis yielded between about 0.94 and 8.9 billion PBMCs per donor. The research as a whole found: Rarefaction of sorted-subset datasets indicated incomplete sequencing despite the large sequencing depth. Sampling was restricted to blood, and TCR repertoires in tissues likely differ from the TCR repertoires found in blood. Larger estimated clonotype richness was generally found for naive subsets than for memory subsets. The small number of donors limited the genetic and exposure-history diversity represented. Clonotypes shared by all four sorted-subset donors showed higher generation probabilities than non-shared clonotypes. Pairwise subsampling led to the expectation that sequencing depth would affect the degree of clonotype sharing among donors. Sharing across several donors was observed for about 5% of naive CD4, less than 4% of naive CD8, about 2.3% of memory CD4, and around 0.42% of memory CD8 clonotypes.

About this clone itself: This receptor's antigen is unknown. Base qualities are missing; no much larger clone stands one base away.

For CDR1 and CDR2, the germline V gene lists SGHRS and YFSETQ. V is cut back by 1 base and J by 2 bases, with 7 bases in the junction unmatched. Including the terminal cysteine and phenylalanine, the CDR3 comprises 17 residues. The CDR3 DNA has 51 bases and is translated from base 1. The donors were healthy, HIV-negative adults who had no recently reported acute infections or vaccinations. Only Caucasian adults living in Nashville, Tennessee, USA were represented among the donors. CD4+ T cells were enriched through magnetic negative selection, after which naive cells were positively selected on CD45RA and the remaining negative fraction served as the memory subset. After blood collection by leukapheresis, PBMCs were isolated using Ficoll-Histopaque density gradient centrifugation and then cryopreserved in the vapor phase of liquid nitrogen. Purity and quantity of every magnetically sorted T cell population were checked by analytical flow cytometry. From each sorted fraction, genomic DNA was isolated and quantified by UV absorbance on a Nanodrop 2000c.

Using the deep immunoSEQ assay, multiplex PCR amplified TCR CDR3 regions from genomic DNA. Extracted genomic DNA from each cell subset was spread evenly across all wells of several immunoSEQ 96-well plates, with each plate serving as a replicate. For sorted subsets, approximately 190 ng of genomic DNA, equivalent to around 31,000 T cell genomes, went into each replicate PCR. Purified libraries were quantified with a Qubit 3.0 fluorometer, sized on a Bioanalyzer 2100, and re-quantified with the KAPA Library Quantification kit. Every immunoSEQ 96-well plate was sequenced on a separate single-read 150-cycle Illumina NextSeq 550 flow cell. Concerning the study's data processing: Because the immunoSEQ output held only junctional sequences and lacked quality scores, the filtering could not match the filtering applied to full-length reads. To assign V/J genes and CDR3, sequences were annotated using PyIR, a Python wrapper for IgBLAST v1.9, with IMGT germline references. Reads were filtered out if the reads had weak V/J assignments (E-value above 1e-6), no CDR3, stop codons, out-of-frame junctions, or ambiguous translated residues. V3J clonotypes were defined as sequences sharing the same inferred V gene, J gene, and CDR3 amino acid sequence. Percentage overlap between repertoires was calculated by dividing the number of shared unique clonotypes by the size of the smaller repertoire. Three approaches were used to assess repertoire richness: RTK rarefaction, the Chao1 estimator, and Recon v2.1 estimates of unobserved clonotypes. For all TCRbeta clonotypes obtained by the gDNA method from a handful of donors, generation probabilities were computed with OLGA. TCRdb re-hosts the immuneACCESS table, in-frame sequences only. Its copies lack some clones; in the studies checked, an unresolved V gene accounts for under half of them, and the cause for the rest is not known. That table is the source of V, J and clone size, and D and trimming were worked out from the DNA. Within this sample are roughly 640,000 clones, with roughly 97% of them counted one time only. Together, the top ten hold 0.045% to 0.06% of the sample.

The source is a woman in her twenties or thirties in good health. The chain joins TRBV5-1 to TRBJ2-7, with 12 middle bases fitting TRBD2. Material: naive CD4+ T cells sorted from blood. The cell subset or site label corresponds to: CD45RA+ positively selected. CDR3 reads: CASSLSLAGGPAYEQYF. The nucleotides read TGCGCCAGCAGCTTGTCGCTAGCGGGAGGGCCAGCCTACGAGCAGTACTTC.